Sequencing of this T cell receptor (beta chain) was carried out in a study of CD8 T cells in Susac syndrome. Germline CDR1 reads MNHEY; CDR2 reads SVGAGI. The CDR3 runs 14 residues. Trimming shortened V by 0 bases and J by 5 bases, and 7 bases separated the two germline ends. RNA, at about 0.45 to 1 ug, was reverse transcribed with random hexamers. Across 54 Vbeta and 13 Jbeta, immunoSEQ multiplex PCR amplified TCR beta CDR3. TCRdb re-derived calls from the immunoSEQ multiplex PCR reads in MiXCR, one entry per CDR3 protein. The table lists some 300,000 distinct CDR3 sequences, approximately 90% of them singletons. The TEMRA cells underwent FACS enrichment, while the CD8+ and CD4+ T cells underwent negative isolation. This clonotype was observed a handful of times.

Material: CD8+ T cells from PBMCs. This chain connects TRBV6-5 to TRBJ2-2, with D perhaps assigned TRBD1 or TRBD2 (5 bases each). This TCR derives from a human donor with multiple sclerosis. The CDR3: CASSYSRGTGELFF. CDR3 DNA sequence: TGTGCCAGCAGTTACTCGAGGGGTACCGGGGAGCTGTTTTTT.